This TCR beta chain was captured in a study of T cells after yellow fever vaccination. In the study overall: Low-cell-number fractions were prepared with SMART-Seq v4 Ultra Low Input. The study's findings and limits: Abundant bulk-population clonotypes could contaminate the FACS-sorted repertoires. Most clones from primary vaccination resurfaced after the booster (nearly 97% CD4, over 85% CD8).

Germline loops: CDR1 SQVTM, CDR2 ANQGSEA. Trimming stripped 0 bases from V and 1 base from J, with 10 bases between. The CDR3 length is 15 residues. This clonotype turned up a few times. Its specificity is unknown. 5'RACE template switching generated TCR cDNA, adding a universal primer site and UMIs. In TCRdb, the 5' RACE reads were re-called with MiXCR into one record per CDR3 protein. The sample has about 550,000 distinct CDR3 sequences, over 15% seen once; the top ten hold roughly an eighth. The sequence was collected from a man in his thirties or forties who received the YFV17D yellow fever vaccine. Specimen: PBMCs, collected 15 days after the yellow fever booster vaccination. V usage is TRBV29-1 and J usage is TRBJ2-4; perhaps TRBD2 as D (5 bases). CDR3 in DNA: TGCAGCGTTGAAGATCGGGGAGCCGCCAAAAACATTCAGTACTTC. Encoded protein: CSVEDRGAAKNIQYF. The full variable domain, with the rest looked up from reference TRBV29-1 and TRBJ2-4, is SAVISQKPSRDICQRGTSLTIQCQVDSQVTMMFWYRQQPGQSLTLIATANQGSEATYESGFVIDKFPISRPNLTFSTLTVSNMSPEDSSIYLCSVEDRGAAKNIQYFGAGTRLSVL.